These 28 T cell receptor beta chains came from one sample sequenced in a study of blood T cell dynamics during melanoma immunotherapy. Indicated time point: week 3, after first cycle of checkpoint inhibitor. Clones were read by immunoSEQ multiplex PCR, and TCRdb kept only the in-frame ones, dropping some. The sample shows 14,000 to 15,000 clones, around 88% of them seen only once. The material sequenced was blood, taken from a patient treated with checkpoint blockade. These receptors came from a human donor with melanoma.

The chain uses TRBV28 and TRBJ2-5; TRBD2 is a possible D gene (6 bases). Germline CDR1 MDHEN, CDR2 SYDVKM. V lost 6 bases, J lost 3 bases, and 17 bases lay in between. The CDR3 has 15 amino acids. The CDR3 loop reads CASSPPGEPKETQYF. In DNA, the CDR3 is TGTGCCAGCAGCCCCCCGGGGGAGCCCAAAGAGACCCAGTACTTC.

The rearrangement links TRBV7-3 to TRBJ2-1; D unclear. Trimming shortened V by 2 bases and J by 0 bases, and 11 bases separated the two germline ends. This CDR3 is built from 16 residues. Germline V gene lookup returns CDR1 SGHTA and CDR2 FQGTGA. The CDR3 sequence: CASSLYLGSSYNEQFF. The CDR3 nucleotides read TGTGCCAGCAGCTTATATCTGGGCAGCTCCTACAATGAGCAGTTCTTC.

The chain combines TRBV2 with TRBJ2-5; 9 positions match TRBD2. With 3 bases clipped from V and 5 bases from J, the junction kept 4 bases outside the gene matches. The CDR3 covers 14 residues. Looked up from germline, CDR1 is SNHLY and CDR2 is FYNNEI. CDR3 region: CASSDWTSVETQYF. CDR3 DNA sequence: TGTGCCAGCAGTGATTGGACTAGCGTTGAGACCCAGTACTTC.

There are a few counts of this clone. The chain is built from TRBV27 and TRBJ2-7; D possibly corresponds to TRBD2 (6 bases). The CDR3 is made up of 14 amino acids. The germline CDR1 and CDR2 sequences are MNHEY and SMNVEV (reference sequence). Trimming cost V 0 bases and J 2 bases, with 8 bases left between them. The CDR3 DNA reads as TGTGCCAGCAGTTTATCGGGACTTACCTACGAGCAGTACTTC. The encoded protein is CASSLSGLTYEQYF.

The chain employs TRBV5-4 and TRBJ1-2; D uncertain. With 5 bases removed from V and 2 bases from J, the gap between germline ends came to 7 bases. CDR1 and CDR2 from the germline V gene are SGHNT and YYREEE (reference sequence). This CDR3 is built from 12 residues. The CDR3 region is CASSGVNYGYTF. The CDR3 DNA reads TGTGCCAGCAGTGGGGTAAACTATGGCTACACCTTC.

The chain employs TRBV5-1 and TRBJ2-3, with D perhaps TRBD1 (5 bases). Germline V gene sequence: CDR1 SGHRS, CDR2 YFSETQ. This CDR3 has 15 residues. Trimming left V 1 base short and J 0 bases short, with 9 bases between. CDR3 DNA sequence: TGCGCCAGCAGCTTGAGGCAGGGCAGCACAGATACGCAGTATTTT. It codes for CASSLRQGSTDTQYF.

The V and J genes are TRBV4-2 and TRBJ2-1, with 7 bases fitting TRBD1. This CDR3 contains 15 residues. J gave up 7 bases and V 0 bases, and 6 bases lay outside the gene matches. Germline CDR1 LGHNA, CDR2 YNFKEQ. The CDR3 is CASSQDALTGNEQFF. The CDR3 DNA is TGTGCCAGCAGCCAAGACGCCCTGACAGGGAATGAGCAGTTCTTC.

V gene TRBV18 combines with J gene TRBJ1-2; 9 bases line up with TRBD1. V trimming: 3 bases; J trimming: 2 bases; junction bases outside the gene matches: 4. Looked up from germline, CDR1 is KGHSH and CDR2 is LQKENI. The CDR3 length is 15 residues. CDR3 residues: CASSPTGQGNYGYTF. The CDR3 DNA reads TGTGCCAGCTCACCCACTGGACAGGGGAACTATGGCTACACCTTC.

The rearrangement links TRBV2 to TRBJ2-1; no reliable D call. Per germline, CDR1 SNHLY and CDR2 FYNNEI. CDR3 length: 12 amino acids. Trimming shortened V by 3 bases and J by 14 bases, and 14 bases separated the two germline ends. The CDR3 region is CASSDPGQVKFF. The DNA for the CDR3 is TGTGCCAGCAGTGATCCCGGTCAGGTCAAGTTCTTC.

The chain couples TRBV11-2 to TRBJ2-5; 9 bases match TRBD2. TRBJ2-7 matches the DNA end more closely, so the J call is doubtful. CDR3 length equals 15 residues. Germline assignment: CDR1 SGHAT and CDR2 FQNNGV. The CDR3 DNA follows: TGTGCCAGCAGCTTAGGTGGGCTAGCGGGAAGCGAGCAGTACTTC. Protein: CASSLGGLAGSEQYF.

V and J are TRBV28 and TRBJ2-3; D remains unclear. V was trimmed by 6 bases and J by 0 bases, leaving 10 bases between them. The germline gives CDR1 MDHEN, CDR2 SYDVKM. The CDR3 has 14 amino acids. The CDR3 spells CASSFDISTDTQYF. The CDR3 region has the DNA TGTGCCAGCAGCTTCGACATTAGCACAGATACGCAGTATTTT.

The V call is TRBV7-2, the J call TRBJ2-5; D is possibly TRBD2 (6 bases). V lost 5 bases and J lost 5, with 15 bases in between. This CDR3 is 14 amino acids long. Per the germline V gene, CDR1 is SGHTA and CDR2 is FQGNSA. The CDR3 bases are TGTGCCAGCAGCGACCCCGGGGCGGGGGAGACCCAGTACTTC. As protein: CASSDPGAGETQYF. Complete variable domain (other parts from reference TRBV7-2 and TRBJ2-5): GAGVSQSPSNKVTEKGKDVELRCDPISGHTALYWYRQSLGQGLEFLIYFQGNSAPDKSGLPSDRFSAERTGGSVSTLTIQRTQQEDSAVYLCASSDPGAGETQYFGPGTRLLVL.

The rearrangement joins TRBV10-3 to TRBJ1-2; 8 positions agree with TRBD1. The ends lost 7 bases at V and 6 bases at J; junction bases unmatched: 4. Germline assignment: CDR1 ENHRY and CDR2 SYGVKD. The CDR3 covers 12 residues. The chain's CDR3 is CAITGQGDGYTF. The CDR3, as DNA: TGTGCCATCACCGGACAGGGTGATGGCTACACCTTC.

On this clone: The junction departs from the called germline gene at one end, perhaps through a read error. The V gene is TRBV2, the J gene TRBJ2-1, with D uncertain. Germline-derived CDR1 and CDR2 are SNHLY and FYNNEI. The CDR3 is 11 residues long. CDR3 DNA: TGTGCCAGCAGGGAAGACGCAGTCGCGTTCTTC. Protein sequence: CASREDAVAFF.

For the CDR3, the DNA is TGTGCCAGCAGTAGGGGGTACACTGAAGCTTTCTTT. Residues: CASSRGYTEAFF. The chain recombines TRBV6-5 with TRBJ1-1; D might be TRBD1 (6 bases). V was shortened by 5 bases and J by 3 bases, with 7 bases between the two germline ends. The CDR3 runs to 12 residues. Germline V gene data show CDR1 as MNHEY and CDR2 as SVGAGI.

This clone was detected only once. This chain connects TRBV28 to TRBJ2-1; 9 nucleotides align to TRBD2. The CDR3 loop spans 17 amino acids. Germline-derived CDR1 and CDR2 are MDHEN and SYDVKM. The trim removed 5 bases at V and 3 bases at J, leaving 11 bases unmatched. The CDR3 here is CASSPLLTSGGYNEQFF. As DNA, the CDR3 is TGTGCCAGCAGTCCCCTTCTGACTAGCGGAGGCTACAATGAGCAGTTCTTC.

The rearrangement uses TRBV28 and TRBJ1-4; D gene ambiguous. This CDR3 is 11 amino acids long. Germline V gene data show CDR1 as MDHEN and CDR2 as SYDVKM. V lost 6 bases, J lost 5 bases, and 4 bases lay in between. In DNA, the CDR3 is TGTGCCAGCAGCGGGAATGAAAAACTGTTTTTT. The encoded protein is CASSGNEKLFF.

This clone has a single count. CDR3 DNA: TGTGCCAGTAGTCAAGGGACAGGGGGCCGCTATGGCTACACCTTC. Translating it yields CASSQGTGGRYGYTF. The genes are TRBV19 and TRBJ1-2; 12 nucleotides match TRBD1. The germline V gene encodes CDR1 LNHDA and CDR2 SQIVND (reference sequence). V dropped 5 bases and J dropped 4; count of bases not matched to a gene: 5. The CDR3 sequence is 15 residues long.

The chain uses TRBV7-3 and TRBJ2-3; 9 bases align to TRBD1. Germline assignment: CDR1 SGHTA and CDR2 FQGTGA. The CDR3 length is 17 residues. The V and J ends lost 5 bases and 0 bases, in that order; junction bases with no gene match: 9. CDR3 nucleotide sequence: TGTGCCAGCAGCCAAGGGACAGGGATTACTAGCACAGATACGCAGTATTTT. It translates to CASSQGTGITSTDTQYF.

The rearrangement links TRBV5-6 to TRBJ1-2; 11 bases map to TRBD1. CDR3 length: 15 amino acids. The germline CDR1 and CDR2 sequences are SGHDT and YYEEEE. V lost 1 base to trimming and J lost 6 bases; unmatched junction nucleotides: 5. The CDR3 is CASSLLGQGADGYTF. The CDR3, as DNA: TGTGCCAGCAGCTTGCTTGGACAGGGGGCGGATGGCTACACCTTC.

Only a few counts were recorded for this clone. This chain connects TRBV29-1 to TRBJ1-5; TRBD1 matches 8 bases. The V and J ends lost 4 bases and 5 bases, in that order; junction bases with no gene match: 7. The germline V gene encodes CDR1 SQVTM and CDR2 ANQGSEA. The CDR3 runs to 14 residues. The CDR3 sequence: CSVVTTDRDQPQHF. The CDR3 coding sequence is TGCAGCGTTGTAACAACGGACAGGGATCAGCCCCAGCATTTT. Looking up the rest from reference TRBV29-1 and TRBJ1-5 gives the full variable domain: SAVISQKPSRDICQRGTSLTIQCQVDSQVTMMFWYRQQPGQSLTLIATANQGSEATYESGFVIDKFPISRPNLTFSTLTVSNMSPEDSSIYLCSVVTTDRDQPQHFGDGTRLSIL.

This chain uses TRBV27 with TRBJ2-7; 7 bases map to TRBD2. The germline gives CDR1 MNHEY, CDR2 SMNVEV (reference sequence). The junction had 12 bases not matched to a gene; V was cut back by 4 bases and J by 3 bases. The CDR3 totals 16 residues. Written as DNA, the CDR3 is TGTGCCAGCAGTTCCGCCGGGGGACTAATTAACTACGAGCAGTACTTC. Protein product: CASSSAGGLINYEQYF.

In its sample, this clone was seen once. The chain joins TRBV5-1 to TRBJ1-1; D uncertain. Germline V gene data show CDR1 as SGHRS and CDR2 as YFSETQ. Trimming cost V 1 base and J 0 bases, with 7 bases left between them. The CDR3 is 14 amino acids. The CDR3 DNA follows: TGCGCCAGCAGCTTGCCGGGTATGAACACTGAAGCTTTCTTT. This translates into CASSLPGMNTEAFF.

The V gene is TRBV4-2, the J gene TRBJ2-4, with 10 bases identical to TRBD2. Losses at the gene ends were 1 base for V and 3 bases for J; bases not matched to a gene: 15. The CDR3 runs 20 residues. CDR1 LGHNA and CDR2 YNFKEQ come from the germline V gene. The CDR3: CASSQGGGLAGVGGKNIQYF. CDR3 sequence (DNA): TGTGCCAGCAGCCAAGGAGGCGGGCTAGCGGGGGTGGGTGGCAAAAACATTCAGTACTTC.

The genes are TRBV10-1 and TRBJ2-1; 7 bases are shared with TRBD1. J gave up 5 bases and V 8 bases, and 18 bases lay outside the gene matches. From germline, CDR1 is WNHNN and CDR2 SYGVQD (reference sequence). The CDR3 contains 17 residues. The CDR3, as DNA: TGCGCCAGCCAAACATCCGCGACAGGGACGCCCGACAATGAGCAGTTCTTC. Translation: CASQTSATGTPDNEQFF.

This clone was detected only a few times. The chain joins TRBV5-6 to TRBJ2-5; no clear D. The V end was cut by 2 bases, the J end by 1 base, with 6 bases between. CDR3 length equals 13 residues. Germline V lookup: CDR1 SGHDT, CDR2 YYEEEE. The CDR3 DNA sequence: TGTGCCAGCAGCTTTCTGAGCCAAGAGACCCAGTACTTC. This codes for CASSFLSQETQYF.

J is TRBJ2-1 and V is TRBV6-1, with TRBD2 identical over 11 bases. V lost 4 bases and J lost 9; bases outside the gene matches: 5. Germline V gene lookup returns CDR1 MNHNS and CDR2 SASEGT. CDR3 length equals 14 residues. CDR3 region: CASSVAGGPSEQFF. CDR3 in DNA: TGTGCCAGCAGTGTAGCGGGAGGGCCTAGTGAGCAGTTCTTC.

The chain employs TRBV4-2 and TRBJ2-3; TRBD2 agrees at 16 bases. CDR1 is LGHNA and CDR2 is YNFKEQ in the germline V gene. This CDR3 is 22 amino acids long. Unmatched junction bases numbered 15, after V lost 1 base and J lost 2 bases. CDR3 sequence reads: CASSQVWGQGGLAGGATDTQYF. The CDR3 nucleotides read TGTGCCAGCAGCCAAGTTTGGGGACAGGGGGGACTAGCGGGAGGGGCCACAGATACGCAGTATTTT.